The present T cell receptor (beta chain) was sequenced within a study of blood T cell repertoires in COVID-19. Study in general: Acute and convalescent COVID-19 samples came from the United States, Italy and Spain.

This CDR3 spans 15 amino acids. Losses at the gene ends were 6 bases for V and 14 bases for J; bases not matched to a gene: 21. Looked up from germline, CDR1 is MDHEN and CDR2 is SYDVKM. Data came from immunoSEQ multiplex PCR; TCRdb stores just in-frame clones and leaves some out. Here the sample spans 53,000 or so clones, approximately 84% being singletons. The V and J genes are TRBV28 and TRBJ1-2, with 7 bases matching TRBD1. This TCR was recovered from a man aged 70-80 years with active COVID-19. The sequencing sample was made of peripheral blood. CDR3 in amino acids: CASSPPVGTTGEITF. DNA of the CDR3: TGTGCCAGCAGCCCTCCCGTAGGGACCACAGGGGAGATTACCTTC.